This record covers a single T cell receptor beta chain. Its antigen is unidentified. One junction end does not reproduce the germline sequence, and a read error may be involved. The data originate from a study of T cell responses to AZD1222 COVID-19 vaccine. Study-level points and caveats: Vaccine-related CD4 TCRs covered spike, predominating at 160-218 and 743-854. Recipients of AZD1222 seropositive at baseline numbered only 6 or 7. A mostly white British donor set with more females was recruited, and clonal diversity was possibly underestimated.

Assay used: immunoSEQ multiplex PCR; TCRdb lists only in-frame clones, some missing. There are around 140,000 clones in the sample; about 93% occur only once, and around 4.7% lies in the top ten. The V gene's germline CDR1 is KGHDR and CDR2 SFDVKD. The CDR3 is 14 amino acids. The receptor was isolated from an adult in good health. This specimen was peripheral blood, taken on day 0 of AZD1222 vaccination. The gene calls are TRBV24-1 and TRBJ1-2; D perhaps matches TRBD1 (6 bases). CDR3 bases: TGTGCCACCAGTGATTTATTAGGTTCGTTCGGGGGCCTCTTC. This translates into CATSDLLGSFGGLF.